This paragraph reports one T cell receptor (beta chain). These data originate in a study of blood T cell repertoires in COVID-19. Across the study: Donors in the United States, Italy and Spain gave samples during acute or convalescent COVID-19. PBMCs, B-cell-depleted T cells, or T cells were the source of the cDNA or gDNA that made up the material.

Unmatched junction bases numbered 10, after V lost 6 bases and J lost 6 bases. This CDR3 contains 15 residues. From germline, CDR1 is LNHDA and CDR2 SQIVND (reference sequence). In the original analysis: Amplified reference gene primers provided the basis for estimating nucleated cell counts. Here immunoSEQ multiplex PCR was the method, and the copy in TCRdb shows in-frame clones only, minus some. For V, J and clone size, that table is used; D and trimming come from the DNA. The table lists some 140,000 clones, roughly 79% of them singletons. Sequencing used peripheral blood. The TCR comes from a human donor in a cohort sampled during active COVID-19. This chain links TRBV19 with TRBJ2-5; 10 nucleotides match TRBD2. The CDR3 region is CASSPQAGGPKTQYF. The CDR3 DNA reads TGTGCCAGTAGCCCTCAAGCGGGGGGGCCAAAGACCCAGTACTTC.